This T cell receptor beta chain is from a study of T cell repertoires in cytomegalovirus infection. Study background: Public TCR beta signatures provided an indication of both CMV infection and a matching HLA type.

This clonotype was counted many times. TCRdb re-called the reads through MiXCR, storing one row per CDR3 protein. In the table there are fewer than 80,000 distinct CDR3 sequences, about 3.8% of which are singletons. Germline V gene sequence: CDR1 SGHTA, CDR2 FQGNSA. V lost 5 bases to trimming and J lost 0 bases, with 9 bases between them. The CDR3 is made up of 14 amino acids. This TCR was recovered from a human donor in good health (CMV status not recorded). Some clones in this sample may be carry-over from other donors' samples. Sequenced sample: PBMCs. The rearrangement uses TRBV7-2 and TRBJ2-3, with unresolved D. CDR3 residues: CASSLHTSTDTQYF. The CDR3 nucleotides are TGTGCCAGCAGCCTGCACACTAGCACAGATACGCAGTATTTT.